The rows below give T cell receptor beta chains drawn from one sample of a study of tumor-infiltrating lymphocytes in primary liver carcinoma. In TCRdb, the multiplex PCR reads were re-called with MiXCR into one record per CDR3 protein. This sample has about 99,000 distinct CDR3 sequences; about 70% occur once, and the top ten carry roughly 10%. Input material: liver tumor tissue from sampling region 5. The receptors originated from a woman aged 55-69 years with primary liver carcinoma and hepatitis B virus infection. Each CDR3 is given with its conserved first and last residue. The D gene is left open where the match is weak. Only some rows state a clone size, as once, few, many or a class for expanded clones.

CDR3 length: 13
clone size: few
V gene: TRBV11-2
D gene: NA
J gene: TRBJ1-2
CDR3 protein: CASGSLAQNGYTF
CDR3 DNA: TGTGCCAGCGGCTCGCTGGCGCAGAATGGCTACACCTTC

CDR3 length: 12
clone size: NA
V gene: TRBV28
D gene: NA
J gene: TRBJ2-1
CDR3 protein: CASKSTSSEQFF
CDR3 DNA: TGTGCCAGCAAGTCGACAAGCAGTGAGCAGTTCTTC

CDR3 length: 17
clone size: NA
V gene: TRBV29-1
D gene: TRBD2
J gene: TRBJ2-1
CDR3 protein: CSVHQASGASRKRAQFF
CDR3 DNA: TGCAGCGTCCACCAGGCTAGCGGGGCGTCCCGAAAGCGTGCGCAGTTCTTC

CDR3 length: 13
clone size: NA
V gene: TRBV24-1
D gene: NA
J gene: TRBJ2-1
CDR3 protein: CATRRLTANEQFF
CDR3 DNA: TGTGCCACCAGGAGACTAACGGCCAATGAGCAGTTCTTC

CDR3 length: 13
clone size: few
V gene: TRBV18
D gene: NA
J gene: TRBJ2-3
CDR3 protein: CASEQVREDTQYF
CDR3 DNA: TGTGCCAGCGAACAGGTTCGTGAAGATACGCAGTATTTT

CDR3 length: 16
clone size: many
V gene: TRBV7-8
D gene: TRBD1
J gene: TRBJ2-3
CDR3 protein: CASSPPGTGVPDTQYF
CDR3 DNA: TGTGCCAGCAGCCCACCCGGGACAGGGGTTCCAGATACGCAGTATTTT

CDR3 length: 17
clone size: many
V gene: TRBV6-6
D gene: NA
J gene: TRBJ1-2
CDR3 protein: CASSYKTGGRLNYGYTF
CDR3 DNA: TGTGCCAGCAGTTACAAGACAGGCGGGCGTCTTAACTATGGCTACACCTTC

CDR3 length: 15
clone size: few
V gene: TRBV6-5
D gene: NA
J gene: TRBJ2-7
CDR3 protein: CASSATARGYYEQYF
CDR3 DNA: TGTGCCAGCAGCGCGACGGCGAGAGGATACTACGAGCAGTACTTC

CDR3 length: 18
clone size: medium-sized
V gene: TRBV11-2
D gene: TRBD2
J gene: TRBJ2-1
CDR3 protein: CASSLDSWGLPSYNEQFF
CDR3 DNA: TGTGCCAGCAGCTTAGACTCGTGGGGACTACCCTCCTACAATGAGCAGTTCTTC

CDR3 length: 13
clone size: NA
V gene: TRBV12-3/TRBV12-4
D gene: NA
J gene: TRBJ2-5
CDR3 protein: CASGRPAQETQYF
CDR3 DNA: TGTGCCAGCGGGAGGCCAGCGCAAGAGACCCAGTACTTC

CDR3 length: 16
clone size: NA
V gene: TRBV30
D gene: NA
J gene: TRBJ1-5
CDR3 protein: CAWSGNSAASNQPQHF
CDR3 DNA: TGTGCCTGGAGTGGGAACTCCGCTGCTAGCAATCAGCCCCAGCATTTT

CDR3 length: 12
clone size: NA
V gene: TRBV29-1
D gene: NA
J gene: TRBJ2-4
CDR3 protein: CSVRIGGYIKYF
CDR3 DNA: TGCAGCGTCAGAATCGGGGGATACATTAAGTACTTC

CDR3 length: 15
clone size: NA
V gene: TRBV29-1
D gene: NA
J gene: TRBJ2-5
CDR3 protein: CSVELRGDIEETQYF
CDR3 DNA: TGCAGCGTTGAACTCAGGGGGGATATTGAAGAGACACAGTACTTC

CDR3 length: 17
clone size: NA
V gene: TRBV7-9
D gene: NA
J gene: TRBJ1-1
CDR3 protein: CASSRVGAGAMDIEAFF
CDR3 DNA: TGTGCCAGCAGCCGCGTTGGTGCGGGGGCCATGGACATTGAAGCTTTCTTT

CDR3 length: 16
clone size: once
V gene: TRBV6-6
D gene: NA
J gene: TRBJ1-6
CDR3 protein: CASSTVCPGGDSPFHF
CDR3 DNA: TGTGCCAGCAGTACCGTATGCCCGGGGGGGGATTCACCCTTCCACTTT

CDR3 length: 15
clone size: medium-sized
V gene: TRBV11-3
D gene: NA
J gene: TRBJ2-7
CDR3 protein: CASSLEPLGIYEQYF
CDR3 DNA: TGTGCCAGCAGCCTGGAACCCCTAGGGATCTACGAGCAGTACTTC

CDR3 length: 17
clone size: NA
V gene: TRBV7-9
D gene: TRBD2
J gene: TRBJ2-3
CDR3 protein: CASSITRAGGSTDTQYF
CDR3 DNA: TGTGCCAGCAGCATCACCCGGGCGGGAGGGAGCACAGATACGCAGTATTTT

CDR3 length: 16
clone size: NA
V gene: TRBV7-9
D gene: NA
J gene: TRBJ2-1
CDR3 protein: CASSYDLVPLNNEQFF
CDR3 DNA: TGTGCCAGCAGCTACGATCTTGTCCCGTTAAACAATGAGCAGTTCTTC

CDR3 length: 13
clone size: NA
V gene: TRBV5-1
D gene: NA
J gene: TRBJ1-1
CDR3 protein: CTSSLGGENEAFF
CDR3 DNA: TGCACCAGCAGCTTGGGAGGGGAAAATGAAGCCTTCTTT

CDR3 length: 13
clone size: NA
V gene: TRBV11-2
D gene: NA
J gene: TRBJ1-2
CDR3 protein: CASSLDGNYGYTF
CDR3 DNA: TGTGCCAGCAGCTTAGACGGAAACTATGGGTACACCTTC

CDR3 length: 14
clone size: NA
V gene: TRBV6-1
D gene: NA
J gene: TRBJ2-3
CDR3 protein: CASTPKRSTDMKYF
CDR3 DNA: TGTGCCAGCACCCCGAAGAGAAGCACAGATATGAAGTATTTT

CDR3 length: 13
clone size: many
V gene: TRBV29-1
D gene: TRBD1
J gene: TRBJ2-2
CDR3 protein: CSVGQGANGELFF
CDR3 DNA: TGCAGCGTGGGACAGGGGGCGAACGGGGAGCTGTTTTTT

CDR3 length: 15
clone size: many
V gene: TRBV6-5
D gene: NA
J gene: TRBJ2-6
CDR3 protein: CASSFRGSGANVLTF
CDR3 DNA: TGTGCCAGCAGTTTCAGGGGCTCTGGGGCCAACGTCCTGACTTTC

CDR3 length: 15
clone size: NA
V gene: TRBV12-3/TRBV12-4
D gene: TRBD2
J gene: TRBJ2-7
CDR3 protein: CASRDEREAPNEQYF
CDR3 DNA: TGTGCCAGCAGAGATGAGCGGGAGGCCCCCAATGAACAGTACTTC

CDR3 length: 15
clone size: NA
V gene: TRBV11-2
D gene: TRBD1
J gene: TRBJ1-4
CDR3 protein: CAGSSGDRRTEKLFF
CDR3 DNA: TGTGCCGGCAGCTCGGGGGACAGGAGGACGGAAAAACTGTTTTTT

CDR3 length: 14
clone size: NA
V gene: TRBV29-1
D gene: NA
J gene: TRBJ2-2
CDR3 protein: CSTISDWNTGELFF
CDR3 DNA: TGCAGCACCATATCAGACTGGAACACCGGGGAGCTGTTTTTT

CDR3 length: 11
clone size: medium-sized
V gene: TRBV11-2
D gene: NA
J gene: TRBJ2-3
CDR3 protein: CASSFRDTQYF
CDR3 DNA: TGTGCCAGCAGCTTTAGAGATACGCAGTATTTT

CDR3 length: 17
clone size: NA
V gene: TRBV7-2
D gene: TRBD2
J gene: TRBJ2-5
CDR3 protein: CASSSGAGDFTVETQYF
CDR3 DNA: TGTGCCAGCAGCTCAGGAGCGGGGGACTTCACAGTAGAGACCCAGTACTTC

CDR3 length: 18
clone size: many
V gene: TRBV24-1
D gene: TRBD1
J gene: TRBJ2-1
CDR3 protein: CATSDSLRTGGSYNEQFF
CDR3 DNA: TGTGCCACCAGTGACTCCCTTCGTACAGGGGGCTCCTACAATGAGCAGTTCTTC

CDR3 length: 14
clone size: NA
V gene: TRBV10-2
D gene: NA
J gene: TRBJ2-7
CDR3 protein: CASSVQSRSYVQYF
CDR3 DNA: TGCGCCAGCAGTGTACAAAGCAGGTCCTACGTGCAGTACTTC

CDR3 length: 15
clone size: NA
V gene: TRBV28
D gene: TRBD2
J gene: TRBJ2-7
CDR3 protein: CASSLIAGVRGEQYF
CDR3 DNA: TGTGCCAGCAGTTTGATAGCGGGAGTAAGGGGTGAGCAGTACTTC

CDR3 length: 14
clone size: many
V gene: TRBV2
D gene: NA
J gene: TRBJ2-3
CDR3 protein: CASPRASGTDTQYF
CDR3 DNA: TGTGCCAGCCCGAGGGCTAGCGGCACAGATACGCAGTATTTT

CDR3 length: 14
clone size: once
V gene: TRBV11-3
D gene: NA
J gene: TRBJ2-3
CDR3 protein: CASSFRISTDTQYF
CDR3 DNA: TGCGCCAGCAGCTTCAGGATTAGCACGGATACGCAGTATTTT

CDR3 length: 12
clone size: NA
V gene: TRBV11-2
D gene: NA
J gene: TRBJ2-7
CDR3 protein: CASSQTGFEQYF
CDR3 DNA: TGTGCCAGCAGCCAGACTGGGTTCGAGCAGTACTTC

CDR3 length: 16
clone size: NA
V gene: TRBV12-3/TRBV12-4
D gene: TRBD2
J gene: TRBJ2-7
CDR3 protein: CASSLRGSGSYNEQYF
CDR3 DNA: TGTGCCAGCAGTTTACGGGGTAGCGGGTCCTACAATGAGCAGTACTTC

CDR3 length: 15
clone size: many
V gene: TRBV12-3/TRBV12-4
D gene: NA
J gene: TRBJ2-2
CDR3 protein: CASSFWGGNTGELFF
CDR3 DNA: TGTGCCAGCAGTTTCTGGGGCGGTAACACCGGGGAGCTGTTTTTT

CDR3 length: 14
clone size: NA
V gene: TRBV11-1
D gene: NA
J gene: TRBJ2-1
CDR3 protein: CTSSLVAGSNEQFF
CDR3 DNA: TGTACCAGCAGCTTAGTGGCAGGGTCCAATGAGCAGTTCTTT

CDR3 length: 14
clone size: many
V gene: TRBV28
D gene: NA
J gene: TRBJ1-5
CDR3 protein: CASAGQYSNQPQHF
CDR3 DNA: TGTGCCAGCGCCGGGCAATATAGCAATCAGCCCCAGCATTTT

CDR3 length: 17
clone size: NA
V gene: TRBV11-1
D gene: TRBD2
J gene: TRBJ2-1
CDR3 protein: CASRLEWAGAGYNEQFF
CDR3 DNA: TGTGCCAGCCGATTAGAATGGGCGGGAGCGGGGTACAATGAACAATTCTTC

CDR3 length: 16
clone size: few
V gene: TRBV6-6
D gene: NA
J gene: TRBJ1-1
CDR3 protein: CASLPGHSPGGTEAFF
CDR3 DNA: TGTGCCAGCTTGCCGGGGCACAGCCCCGGGGGGACTGAAGCTTTCTTT

CDR3 length: 14
clone size: few
V gene: TRBV5-1
D gene: NA
J gene: TRBJ2-1
CDR3 protein: CASYPVAGSSEQFF
CDR3 DNA: TGCGCCAGCTACCCTGTCGCGGGATCTAGTGAGCAGTTCTTC

CDR3 length: 17
clone size: once
V gene: TRBV20-1
D gene: TRBD2
J gene: TRBJ2-5
CDR3 protein: CSVRESASGSIIETQYF
CDR3 DNA: TGCAGTGTTAGAGAATCTGCTAGCGGGAGTATTATTGAGACCCAGTACTTC

CDR3 length: 14
clone size: NA
V gene: TRBV11-2
D gene: NA
J gene: TRBJ1-1
CDR3 protein: CASSLAGRRTEASF
CDR3 DNA: TGTGCCAGCAGCTTAGCGGGTAGGAGGACTGAAGCTTCCTTT

CDR3 length: 15
clone size: NA
V gene: TRBV28
D gene: NA
J gene: TRBJ1-2
CDR3 protein: CASSLGGIRGYGYTF
CDR3 DNA: TGTGCCAGCAGTTTGGGCGGGATCAGGGGCTATGGCTACACCTTC

CDR3 length: 15
clone size: NA
V gene: TRBV6-5
D gene: NA
J gene: TRBJ2-3
CDR3 protein: CASRAIGPGTDTQYF
CDR3 DNA: TGTGCTAGCAGGGCTATCGGGCCAGGAACAGATACGCAGTATTTT

CDR3 length: 15
clone size: NA
V gene: TRBV4-2
D gene: NA
J gene: TRBJ1-6
CDR3 protein: CASSQTAISNSPLHF
CDR3 DNA: TGTGCCAGCAGCCAAACAGCGATTAGTAATTCACCCCTACACTTT

CDR3 length: 17
clone size: NA
V gene: TRBV6-4
D gene: TRBD2
J gene: TRBJ2-4
CDR3 protein: CASSDPRGGRARNIQYF
CDR3 DNA: TGTGCCAGCAGTGACCCGAGAGGCGGGAGGGCCAGAAACATTCAGTACTTC

CDR3 length: 14
clone size: many
V gene: TRBV6-6
D gene: NA
J gene: TRBJ2-5
CDR3 protein: CASTVRGKQETQYF
CDR3 DNA: TGTGCCAGCACCGTACGGGGAAAACAAGAGACCCAGTACTTC

CDR3 length: 13
clone size: NA
V gene: TRBV18
D gene: NA
J gene: TRBJ1-6
CDR3 protein: CASSPERSSPLHF
CDR3 DNA: TGTGCCAGCTCACCGGAGAGGAGTTCACCCCTCCACTTT

CDR3 length: 14
clone size: once
V gene: TRBV6-6
D gene: NA
J gene: TRBJ2-2
CDR3 protein: CASSLSPETGELFF
CDR3 DNA: TGTGCCAGCTCCCTGAGTCCAGAGACCGGGGAGCTGTTTTTT

CDR3 length: 18
clone size: NA
V gene: TRBV6-2/TRBV6-3
D gene: NA
J gene: TRBJ2-2
CDR3 protein: CASGYSSFRIDNTGELFF
CDR3 DNA: TGTGCCAGCGGTTACTCGAGTTTTCGGATAGATAACACCGGGGAGCTGTTTTTT

CDR3 length: 15
clone size: NA
V gene: TRBV5-1
D gene: NA
J gene: TRBJ1-4
CDR3 protein: CASGLDWGTNEKLFF
CDR3 DNA: TGCGCCAGCGGCTTGGACTGGGGTACTAATGAAAAACTGTTTTTC

CDR3 length: 11
clone size: many
V gene: TRBV30
D gene: NA
J gene: TRBJ2-7
CDR3 protein: CAWRVSYEQYF
CDR3 DNA: TGTGCCTGGAGGGTCTCCTACGAGCAGTACTTC

CDR3 length: 12
clone size: NA
V gene: TRBV6-1
D gene: NA
J gene: TRBJ1-5
CDR3 protein: CASTDPTKPQHF
CDR3 DNA: TGTGCCAGCACGGACCCGACTAAGCCCCAGCATTTT

CDR3 length: 14
clone size: NA
V gene: TRBV2
D gene: TRBD1
J gene: TRBJ1-5
CDR3 protein: CASSNLTGAQPQHF
CDR3 DNA: TGTGCCAGCAGTAACTTGACAGGGGCTCAGCCCCAGCATTTT